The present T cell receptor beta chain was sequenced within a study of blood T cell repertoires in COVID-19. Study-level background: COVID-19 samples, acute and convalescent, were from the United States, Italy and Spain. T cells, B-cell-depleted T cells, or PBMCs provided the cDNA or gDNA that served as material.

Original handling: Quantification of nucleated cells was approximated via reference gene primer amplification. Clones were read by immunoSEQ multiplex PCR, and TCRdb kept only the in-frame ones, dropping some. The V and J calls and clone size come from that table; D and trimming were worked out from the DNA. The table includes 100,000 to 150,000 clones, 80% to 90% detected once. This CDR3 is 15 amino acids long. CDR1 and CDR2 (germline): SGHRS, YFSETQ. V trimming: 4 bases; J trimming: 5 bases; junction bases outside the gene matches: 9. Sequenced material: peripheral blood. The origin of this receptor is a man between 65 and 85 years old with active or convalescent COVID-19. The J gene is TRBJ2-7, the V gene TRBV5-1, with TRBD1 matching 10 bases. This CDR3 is CASSVGGQGTHEQYF. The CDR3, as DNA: TGCGCCAGCAGCGTCGGGGGACAGGGGACCCACGAGCAGTACTTC.